The 24 T cell receptor beta chains below all came from one sample that was sequenced in a study of blood T cell repertoires in COVID-19. The table came from immunoSEQ multiplex PCR; TCRdb's copy has only in-frame clones and leaves some out. The sample records around 200,000 clones, approximately 81% being singletons. Material for sequencing was peripheral blood. The receptors here all came from a person aged 65 to 85 with COVID-19, enrolled during active disease.

The chain links TRBV5-4 to TRBJ2-2; TRBD2 matches 7 bases. Germline V gene lookup returns CDR1 SGHNT and CDR2 YYREEE (reference sequence). With V trimmed by 1 base and J by 5 bases, 11 bases remained unmatched. The CDR3 sequence is 17 residues long. The CDR3 reads CASSLRPGGGDTGELFF. In DNA form, the CDR3 reads TGTGCCAGCAGCTTGCGTCCGGGCGGGGGAGATACCGGGGAGCTGTTTTTT. The variable domain in full, with the rest retrieved from reference TRBV5-4 and TRBJ2-2, is ETGVTQSPTHLIKTRGQQVTLRCSSQSGHNTVSWYQQALGQGPQFIFQYYREEENGRGNFPPRFSGLQFPNYSSELNVNALELDDSALYLCASSLRPGGGDTGELFFGEGSRLTVL.

The V call is TRBV3-1 (or the pseudogene TRBV3-2), the J call TRBJ2-1; no clear D gene. The germline V and J ends were trimmed by 0 bases and 6 bases, with 6 bases remaining between them. The germline gives CDR1 LGHDT, CDR2 YNNKEL (reference sequence). This CDR3 spans 13 amino acids. This chain's CDR3 is CASSQEPTNEQFF. CDR3 coding DNA: TGTGCCAGCAGCCAAGAACCTACCAATGAGCAGTTCTTC.

V gene TRBV19 combines with J gene TRBJ2-7; 7 bases are a match to TRBD2. Trimming cost V 4 bases and J 0 bases; bases outside gene matches: 6. CDR1 is LNHDA, CDR2 SQIVND, per germline (reference sequence). CDR3 length equals 15 residues. CDR3 loop: CASSRGGETSYEQYF. The CDR3 DNA reads TGTGCCAGTAGTAGGGGGGGGGAGACCTCCTACGAGCAGTACTTC.

The genes are TRBV9 and TRBJ2-1; TRBD2 matches at 10 bases. With 0 bases clipped from V and 5 bases from J, the junction kept 5 bases outside the gene matches. Germline-derived CDR1 and CDR2 are SGDLS and YYNGEE. The CDR3 runs 16 residues. CDR3 protein: CASSVAGSGRDNEQFF. CDR3 nucleotide sequence: TGTGCCAGCAGCGTAGCTGGCAGCGGGAGGGACAATGAGCAGTTCTTC. The full variable domain, rest sourced from reference TRBV9 and TRBJ2-1, is DSGVTQTPKHLITATGQRVTLRCSPRSGDLSVYWYQQSLDQGLQFLIQYYNGEERAKGNILERFSAQQFPDLHSELNLSSLELGDSALYFCASSVAGSGRDNEQFFGPGTRLTVL.

The chain carries TRBV5-6 and TRBJ1-2; D call uncertain. V was pared by 2 bases and J by 4 bases, with 12 bases between. CDR1 and CDR2 (germline): SGHDT, YYEEEE. The length of the CDR3 is 14 residues. The chain's CDR3 is CASSFGRPPYGYTF. CDR3 sequence (DNA): TGTGCCAGCAGCTTTGGCCGTCCCCCCTATGGCTACACCTTC. Based on the CDR3 plus reference TRBV5-6 and TRBJ1-2, the full variable domain is DAGVTQSPTHLIKTRGQQVTLRCSPKSGHDTVSWYQQALGQGPQFIFQYYEEEERQRGNFPDRFSGHQFPNYSSELNVNALLLGDSALYLCASSFGRPPYGYTFGSGTRLTVV.

The rearrangement links TRBV5-1 to TRBJ1-1; D is possibly TRBD1 (5 bases). The CDR3 consists of 16 residues. From germline, CDR1 is SGHRS and CDR2 YFSETQ. Trimming took off 0 bases at V and 0 bases at J, with 12 bases between the two ends. The CDR3 sequence is CASSLGTSRVNTEAFF. DNA of the CDR3: TGCGCCAGCAGCTTGGGGACGAGCAGGGTGAACACTGAAGCTTTCTTT.

The V gene is TRBV27, the J gene TRBJ2-1; 10 nucleotides match TRBD2. The V gene end was trimmed by 5 bases and the J gene end by 6 bases; junction bases not matched to a gene: 16. This CDR3 is built from 18 residues. Germline CDR1 MNHEY, CDR2 SMNVEV (reference sequence). As DNA, the CDR3 is TGTGCCAGCAGTCCCCGTACTAGCGGGATCACTGGGTTCAATGAGCAGTTCTTC. Translated: CASSPRTSGITGFNEQFF.

The CDR3 loop is CASSVAASGGPSYNEQFF. The CDR3 region has the DNA TGTGCCAGCAGCGTAGCCGCCAGCGGGGGACCGTCCTACAATGAGCAGTTCTTC. The V call is TRBV9, the J call TRBJ2-1, with TRBD2 matching over 8 bases. Germline V gene lookup returns CDR1 SGDLS and CDR2 YYNGEE. The V gene end was trimmed by 0 bases and the J gene end by 1 base; junction bases not matched to a gene: 9. CDR3 length: 18 amino acids.

The rearrangement links TRBV4-3 to TRBJ1-1; 10 nucleotides align to TRBD1. V dropped 2 bases and J dropped 4; count of bases not matched to a gene: 4. There are 15 residues in the CDR3. CDR1 LGHNA and CDR2 YSLEER come from the germline V gene. The CDR3 bases are TGCGCCAGCAGCCAATTTAGGACAGGGGGCACTGAAGCTTTCTTT. Protein product: CASSQFRTGGTEAFF.

In its sample, this clone was seen a few times. The chain employs TRBV19 and TRBJ2-2; D gene unclear. Trimming took off 3 bases at V and 8 bases at J, with 4 bases between the two ends. Per the germline V gene, CDR1 is LNHDA and CDR2 is SQIVND (reference sequence). CDR3 length equals 11 residues. CDR3 protein: CASSMSGELFF. The DNA for the CDR3 is TGTGCCAGTAGTATGTCTGGGGAGCTGTTTTTT.

The chain combines TRBV7-2 with TRBJ2-1, with TRBD2 as a possible D gene (5 bases). CDR3 size: 13 residues. The germline V gene encodes CDR1 SGHTA and CDR2 FQGNSA. V lost 3 bases to trimming and J lost 6 bases, with 9 bases between them. The CDR3 loop is CASSLGVVNEQFF. For the CDR3, the DNA is TGTGCCAGCAGCTTGGGAGTGGTCAATGAGCAGTTCTTC.

The chain employs TRBV6-2 or TRBV6-3 and TRBJ2-3, with 9 bases that match TRBD1. Germline CDR1 reads MNHEY; CDR2 reads SVGEGT. This CDR3 comprises 16 residues. The V gene end was trimmed by 3 bases and the J gene end by 4 bases; junction bases not matched to a gene: 8. CDR3 coding DNA: TGTGCCAGCAGTTATAATGGACAGGGGAGTTCAGATACGCAGTATTTT. Its translation is CASSYNGQGSSDTQYF.

V is TRBV29-1 and J is TRBJ1-2; D gene uncertain. V dropped 2 bases and J dropped 6 bases, with 13 bases sitting between them. The CDR3 is 13 amino acids. Germline CDR1 and CDR2: SQVTM and ANQGSEA. The CDR3 loop is CSVERVLLDGYTF. The CDR3, as DNA: TGCAGCGTTGAACGGGTCCTTTTGGATGGCTACACCTTC. The variable domain in full, with the rest retrieved from reference TRBV29-1 and TRBJ1-2, is SAVISQKPSRDICQRGTSLTIQCQVDSQVTMMFWYRQQPGQSLTLIATANQGSEATYESGFVIDKFPISRPNLTFSTLTVSNMSPEDSSIYLCSVERVLLDGYTFGSGTRLTVV.

This sequence joins TRBV19 and TRBJ2-7; TRBD1 might be the D (6 bases). Germline-derived CDR1 and CDR2 are LNHDA and SQIVND (reference sequence). With 6 bases removed from V and 0 bases from J, the gap between germline ends came to 12 bases. The CDR3 runs 14 residues. The CDR3 protein is CASRPLDSSYEQYF. The DNA for the CDR3 is TGTGCCAGTAGGCCTCTGGACAGCTCCTACGAGCAGTACTTC. The full variable domain, its missing parts supplied by reference TRBV19 and TRBJ2-7, is DGGITQSPKYLFRKEGQNVTLSCEQNLNHDAMYWYRQDPGQGLRLIYYSQIVNDFQKGDIAEGYSVSREKKESFPLTVTSAQKNPTAFYLCASRPLDSSYEQYFGPGTRLTVT.

This chain connects TRBV5-4 to TRBJ2-1; no clear D. The V end lost 4 bases, the J end lost 4 bases, and 21 bases lay between the germline ends. This CDR3 has 17 amino acids. Germline V lookup: CDR1 SGHNT, CDR2 YYREEE (reference sequence). Here the CDR3 DNA reads TGTGCCAGCAGCCACTGGCTCGGTGGGCGTCGGTACAATGAGCAGTTCTTC. It codes for CASSHWLGGRRYNEQFF.

The chain uses TRBV2 and TRBJ2-3; TRBD2 matches 12 bases. V was clipped by 7 bases and J by 2 bases; unmatched bases: 4. This CDR3 has 15 residues. Germline loops: CDR1 SNHLY, CDR2 FYNNEI. The DNA of the CDR3 is TGTGCCAGCACAGGACTAGCGGGGCCCACAGATACGCAGTATTTT. Amino acids: CASTGLAGPTDTQYF.

The chain employs TRBV12-5 and TRBJ1-2; the D gene is possibly TRBD1 (6 bases). This CDR3 region has 14 residues. V lost 0 bases, J lost 1 base, and 6 bases lay in between. The germline V gene has CDR1 LGHNT and CDR2 FRNRAP. CDR3 loop: CASGLVGGNYGYTF. The CDR3 DNA follows: TGTGCTAGTGGTTTGGTAGGGGGTAACTATGGCTACACCTTC.

This clone occurred once. This rearrangement joins TRBV7-2 to TRBJ2-1, with 9 bases lining up with TRBD1. V lost 3 bases and J lost 2; bases outside the gene matches: 2. The CDR3 is made up of 15 amino acids. CDR1 and CDR2 from the germline V gene are SGHTA and FQGNSA. This chain's CDR3 is CASSLGQGPYNEQFF. As DNA, the CDR3 is TGTGCCAGCAGCTTGGGACAGGGCCCCTACAATGAGCAGTTCTTC.

The chain links TRBV6-5 to TRBJ1-2; possible D gene TRBD1, 6 bases. Germline V gene sequence: CDR1 MNHEY, CDR2 SVGAGI. The germline V and J ends were trimmed by 2 bases and 4 bases, with 11 bases remaining between them. This CDR3 contains 14 residues. The CDR3 bases are TGTGCCAGCAGTTACCGTGGGACACCCTATGGCTACACCTTC. Its translation: CASSYRGTPYGYTF.

This clone was counted between two and nine times. This chain joins TRBV28 and TRBJ2-7; D is perhaps TRBD1 (6 bases). Germline CDR1 MDHEN, CDR2 SYDVKM. The V and J ends lost 10 bases and 3 bases respectively, with 10 bases between them. The CDR3 runs to 11 residues. The CDR3 loop reads CATRGHYEQYF. The CDR3, as DNA: TGTGCCACCAGGGGCCACTACGAGCAGTACTTC.

The V gene is TRBV24-1, the J gene TRBJ2-1; 9 bases line up with TRBD2. CDR1 is KGHDR and CDR2 is SFDVKD in the germline V gene. The CDR3 spans 13 residues. With 3 bases clipped from V and 7 bases from J, the junction kept 0 bases outside the gene matches. CDR3 loop: CATSDTSGNEQFF. In DNA, the CDR3 is TGTGCCACCAGTGATACTAGCGGGAATGAGCAGTTCTTC.

The J gene is TRBJ1-2, the V gene TRBV6-6, with 8 bases fitting TRBD1. V was pared by 5 bases and J by 6 bases, with 5 bases of the junction left unmatched. The CDR3 is made up of 13 amino acids. Per germline, CDR1 MNHNY and CDR2 SVGAGI (reference sequence). Here the CDR3 reads CASSDRDRNGYTF. DNA of the CDR3: TGTGCCAGCAGTGACCGGGACAGGAATGGCTACACCTTC.

This chain links TRBV19 with TRBJ1-5; tentative D call: TRBD1 (6 bases). The CDR3 runs to 16 residues. Germline V gene data show CDR1 as LNHDA and CDR2 as SQIVND (reference sequence). Trimming cost V 1 base and J 2 bases, with 12 bases left between them. The CDR3 sequence is CASSIGGGMGNQPQHF. As DNA, the CDR3 is TGTGCCAGTAGTATAGGTGGGGGCATGGGCAATCAGCCCCAGCATTTT. The variable domain in full, completed from reference TRBV19 and TRBJ1-5, reads DGGITQSPKYLFRKEGQNVTLSCEQNLNHDAMYWYRQDPGQGLRLIYYSQIVNDFQKGDIAEGYSVSREKKESFPLTVTSAQKNPTAFYLCASSIGGGMGNQPQHFGDGTRLSIL.

The chain uses TRBV18 and TRBJ2-3; 10 bases line up with TRBD2. The V gene's germline CDR1 is KGHSH and CDR2 LQKENI. The CDR3 is 18 amino acids. Germline trimming cut 3 bases from V and 3 bases from J; bases unmatched to any gene: 12. Here the CDR3 reads CASSPPLVGAGGTDTQYF. In DNA form, the CDR3 reads TGTGCCAGCTCACCGCCCCTCGTGGGAGCGGGGGGGACAGATACGCAGTATTTT.